The 8 T cell receptor beta chains listed next were all sequenced from one sample in a study of T cells after yellow fever vaccination. One entry per CDR3 protein, called by TCRdb with MiXCR from the 5' RACE reads. The table has hundreds of thousands of distinct CDR3 sequences, 9% to 15% seen once. The specimen comprised PBMCs, sampled on the day of the yellow fever booster vaccination. All receptors derive from a man aged 30-40 years who received the YFV17D yellow fever vaccine.

This clonotype was observed a handful of times. The chain links TRBV14 to TRBJ2-7; D ambiguous. Germline values: CDR1 SGHDN, CDR2 FVKESK. CDR3 size: 13 residues. The V end was cut by 1 base, the J end by 4 bases, with 8 bases between. The CDR3 DNA sequence: TGTGCCAGCAGCCAAGGTATTGGATACGAGCAGTACTTC. Protein: CASSQGIGYEQYF.

Concerning this clonotype: A read error may account for a junction end that differs from germline. The chain has TRBV20-1 and TRBJ1-1; no reliable D call. The CDR3 is 12 residues long. Germline loops: CDR1 DFQATT, CDR2 SNEGSKA (reference sequence). The CDR3 DNA is TGCAGTGCTAGAGAACGTCACACTGAAGGTTTCTTT. It translates to CSARERHTEGFF.

This clonotype was counted between two and nine times. This chain links TRBV30 with TRBJ2-7; 12 bases line up with TRBD2. The germline V gene has CDR1 GTSNPN and CDR2 SVGIG (reference sequence). The trim removed 3 bases at V and 0 bases at J, leaving 9 bases unmatched. The CDR3 contains 17 residues. The CDR3 bases are TGTGCCTGGAGGGGGACTAGCGGGCGACTTAGCTCCTACGAGCAGTACTTC. Amino acids: CAWRGTSGRLSSYEQYF.

The chain employs TRBV12-3 or TRBV12-4 and TRBJ2-7; D possibly corresponds to TRBD2 (5 bases). V was trimmed by 2 bases and J by 1 base, leaving 12 bases between them. This CDR3 spans 15 amino acids. CDR3 in amino acids: CASSLQGGPSYEQYF. In DNA, the CDR3 is TGTGCCAGCAGTTTACAAGGAGGACCATCCTACGAGCAGTACTTC.

A few counts support this clonotype. V usage is TRBV7-2 and J usage is TRBJ2-3, with D perhaps TRBD2 (6 bases). The CDR3 loop spans 14 amino acids. V gave up 0 bases and J gave up 6 bases, with 10 bases separating them. CDR1 and CDR2 (germline): SGHTA, FQGNSA. The CDR3 DNA follows: TGTGCCAGCAGCTTAGCGGGAGGATACGATACGCAGTATTTT. It is translated as CASSLAGGYDTQYF.

The CDR3 spells CAISLGLAGYTDTQYF. CDR3 DNA sequence: TGTGCCATCAGTTTGGGACTAGCGGGCTACACAGATACGCAGTATTTT. The J gene is TRBJ2-3, the V gene TRBV10-3; the match to TRBD2 covers 12 bases. This CDR3 region has 16 residues. The germline V gene has CDR1 ENHRY and CDR2 SYGVKD. V gave up 5 bases and J gave up 2 bases; unmatched junction bases: 5.

This clonotype was recorded a few times. The chain uses TRBV4-2 and TRBJ2-7; tentative D call: TRBD1 (6 bases). There are 13 residues in the CDR3. V shed 1 base and J shed 6 bases, with 10 bases lying between them. Germline V gene lookup returns CDR1 LGHNA and CDR2 YNFKEQ. CDR3 DNA: TGTGCCAGCAGCCAAGCCCCCAGGGGCGAGCAGTACTTC. It encodes CASSQAPRGEQYF.

The rearrangement joins TRBV20-1 to TRBJ2-3, with TRBD2 matching 7 bases. V was clipped by 6 bases and J by 2 bases; unmatched bases: 14. Germline V gene lookup returns CDR1 DFQATT and CDR2 SNEGSKA (reference sequence). There are 16 residues in the CDR3. The CDR3 region has the DNA TGCAGTGCACAGAGTCCTAGCGGCACCATCACAGATACGCAGTATTTT. Translating it yields CSAQSPSGTITDTQYF.